Shown below are 20 T cell receptor beta chains from a single sample sequenced in a study of cytomegalovirus exposure and HLA in healthy donors. The PCR had 60 Vbeta and 13 Jbeta primers. Sequencing was performed with immunoSEQ multiplex PCR; in TCRdb, only in-frame clones are kept and a portion is missing. In the table there are about 250,000 clones, 72% of which are singletons. Material: PBMCs. The source is a female donor in good health and CMV-seronegative.

The sample holds a few counts of this clone. The gene calls are TRBV27 and TRBJ2-2, with D possibly TRBD2 on 5 matching bases. Germline loops: CDR1 MNHEY, CDR2 SMNVEV (reference sequence). V was pared by 0 bases and J by 6 bases, with 11 bases between. This CDR3 is built from 15 residues. CDR3 in DNA: TGTGCCAGCAGTTTATCGATAGGGAGTCCCGGGGAGCTGTTTTTT. Protein sequence: CASSLSIGSPGELFF.

The gene calls are TRBV7-2 and TRBJ2-1; possibly TRBD2 for D (6 bases). The CDR3 is made up of 18 amino acids. The germline V gene has CDR1 SGHTA and CDR2 FQGNSA. V lost 1 base to trimming and J lost 8 bases, with 24 bases between them. CDR3 nucleotide sequence: TGTGCCAGCAGCTTAGTAGGAGCGACCGCGGGGAGTGGCGATGAGCAGTTCTTC. Its translation: CASSLVGATAGSGDEQFF.

The chain has TRBV10-3 and TRBJ2-5; a weak D match, TRBD2 (6 bases). From germline, CDR1 is ENHRY and CDR2 SYGVKD. Trimming cost V 7 bases and J 5 bases, with 11 bases left between them. The CDR3 contains 12 residues. The CDR3, as DNA: TGTGCCATCAAGGGCGGGATGGAGACCCAGTACTTC. This gives the protein CAIKGGMETQYF.

This chain joins TRBV6-1 and TRBJ1-5; D is ambiguous. This CDR3 region has 14 residues. The germline CDR1 and CDR2 sequences are MNHNS and SASEGT. Trimming stripped 2 bases from V and 7 bases from J, with 12 bases between. CDR3 sequence reads: CASSESAGGQPQHF. The CDR3 DNA follows: TGTGCCAGCAGTGAATCGGCAGGTGGACAGCCCCAGCATTTT.

The rearrangement links TRBV2 to TRBJ1-3; TRBD1 agrees at 7 bases. The CDR3 runs 16 residues. The junction had 4 bases not matched to a gene; V was cut back by 2 bases and J by 0 bases. CDR1 and CDR2 from the germline V gene are SNHLY and FYNNEI. CDR3 protein: CASSEMTGHSGNTIYF. Here the CDR3 DNA reads TGTGCCAGCAGTGAAATGACAGGGCACTCTGGAAACACCATATATTTT.

The CDR3 region is CASSSLGQGHYGYTF. The DNA of the CDR3 is TGTGCCAGCAGCTCGCTGGGACAGGGCCACTATGGCTACACCTTC. The V call is TRBV5-6, the J call TRBJ1-2; 9 bases align to TRBD1. The trim removed 3 bases at V and 3 bases at J, leaving 6 bases unmatched. Looked up from germline, CDR1 is SGHDT and CDR2 is YYEEEE. There are 15 residues in the CDR3.

V gene TRBV4-1 combines with J gene TRBJ2-5; TRBD1 is a possible D gene (6 bases). The J call may be incorrect, as the DNA end agrees better with TRBJ2-7. The CDR3 length is 14 residues. CDR1 and CDR2 (germline): MGHRA, YSYEKL. This CDR3 is CASSLQGYSYEQYF. Written as DNA, the CDR3 is TGCGCCAGCAGTTTGCAGGGGTACTCCTACGAGCAGTACTTC.

This sequence joins TRBV11-2 and TRBJ2-7, with TRBD2 as a possible D gene (5 bases). The ends were cut back, 5 bases at V and 6 bases at J, with 8 bases in the middle. The CDR3 length is 11 residues. Per the germline V gene, CDR1 is SGHAT and CDR2 is FQNNGV. CDR3 region: CASSAAGEQYF. Written as DNA, the CDR3 is TGTGCCAGCAGCGCCGCGGGCGAGCAGTACTTC.

J is TRBJ2-2 and V is TRBV5-1; TRBD2 is a possible D gene (6 bases). In germline, CDR1 is SGHRS, CDR2 YFSETQ. Trimming took off 2 bases at V and 0 bases at J, with 11 bases between the two ends. This CDR3 has 16 residues. CDR3 nucleotide sequence: TGCGCCAGCAGCTTCTCCGGGACTCCGAACACCGGGGAGCTGTTTTTT. Translation: CASSFSGTPNTGELFF.

This sequence joins TRBV18 and TRBJ2-5; 9 positions agree with TRBD1. The CDR3 covers 17 residues. Germline lookup yields CDR1 KGHSH and CDR2 LQKENI. J was trimmed by 1 base and V by 3 bases; bases with no gene match: 9. The CDR3 coding sequence is TGTGCCAGCTCACCCCGTTGGGGGACAGGGACCCAAGAGACCCAGTACTTC. Translation gives CASSPRWGTGTQETQYF.

The V and J genes are TRBV28 and TRBJ2-4; possible D gene TRBD1, 5 bases. The V gene lost 3 bases and the J gene lost 0 bases, with 9 bases spanning the gap. The CDR3 is 15 amino acids. CDR1 MDHEN and CDR2 SYDVKM come from the germline V gene. CDR3: CASSFDSIAKNIQYF. Here the CDR3 DNA reads TGTGCCAGCAGTTTCGACAGTATAGCCAAAAACATTCAGTACTTC. Looking up the rest from reference TRBV28 and TRBJ2-4 gives the full variable domain: DVKVTQSSRYLVKRTGEKVFLECVQDMDHENMFWYRQDPGLGLRLIYFSYDVKMKEKGDIPEGYSVSREKKERFSLILESASTNQTSMYLCASSFDSIAKNIQYFGAGTRLSVL.

CDR3 nucleotides: TGCGCCAGCAGTGAAGGCAGGCCGCACAATCAGCCCCAGCATTTT. Translation gives CASSEGRPHNQPQHF. The chain combines TRBV10-1 with TRBJ1-5; no clear D gene. In germline, CDR1 is WNHNN, CDR2 SYGVQD (reference sequence). The CDR3 covers 15 residues. Deletions cut 3 bases from V and 3 bases from J, with 12 bases between.

V usage is TRBV2 and J usage is TRBJ2-5; 10 bases line up with TRBD1. The CDR3 loop spans 16 amino acids. In germline, CDR1 is SNHLY, CDR2 FYNNEI. Trimming removed 1 base from V and 7 bases from J; junction bases left unmatched: 9. The CDR3 DNA sequence: TGTGCCAGCAGTGAAGGGATGGGACAGGGGAGGGCGACCCAGTACTTC. It specifies CASSEGMGQGRATQYF. Filled out from reference TRBV2 and TRBJ2-5, the complete variable domain reads EPEVTQTPSHQVTQMGQEVILRCVPISNHLYFYWYRQILGQKVEFLVSFYNNEISEKSEIFDDQFSVERPDGSNFTLKIRSTKLEDSAMYFCASSEGMGQGRATQYFGPGTRLLVL.

In its sample, this clone was seen once. The chain has TRBV6-1 and TRBJ2-2; TRBD1 aligns across 9 bases. The germline V gene encodes CDR1 MNHNS and CDR2 SASEGT. CDR3 length: 15 residues. Germline trimming cut 5 bases from V and 7 bases from J; bases unmatched to any gene: 8. The CDR3 loop is CASSRADRGIGELFF. The CDR3, as DNA: TGTGCCAGCAGTCGGGCGGACAGGGGAATCGGGGAGCTGTTTTTT.

This clone occurred once. This sequence joins TRBV15 and TRBJ1-5; D might be TRBD1 (6 bases). Germline V gene lookup returns CDR1 LNHNV and CDR2 YYDKDF (reference sequence). This CDR3 spans 19 amino acids. V was shortened by 3 bases and J by 3 bases, with 24 bases between the two germline ends. CDR3 residues: CATSRVQGGGGHTNQPQHF. Here the CDR3 DNA reads TGTGCCACCAGCAGGGTACAGGGTGGGGGAGGGCATACCAATCAGCCCCAGCATTTT.

The chain recombines TRBV7-6 with TRBJ2-1, with TRBD2 matching 8 bases. This CDR3 is 15 amino acids long. CDR1 is SGHVS, CDR2 FNYEAQ, per germline. Trimming took 6 bases from V and 8 from J; bases not matched to a gene: 12. DNA of the CDR3: TGTGCCAGCAGTTATACTACGCCGGGACTAGATGAGCAGTTCTTC. It codes for CASSYTTPGLDEQFF.

This clone has only a few counts. The rearrangement joins TRBV25-1 to TRBJ2-3, with TRBD2 matching 11 bases. After removal of 6 bases from V and 7 bases from J, the junction contained 9 bases not matched to a gene. The germline V gene encodes CDR1 MGHDK and CDR2 SYGVNS. The CDR3 runs 15 residues. This CDR3 reads CASSIAGGPVYTQYF. For the CDR3, the DNA is TGTGCCAGCAGCATAGCGGGAGGGCCGGTATATACGCAGTATTTT.

In this sample, this clone turned up a few times. The J gene is TRBJ2-1, the V gene TRBV6-5; the match to TRBD2 covers 8 bases. Germline V gene sequence: CDR1 MNHEY, CDR2 SVGAGI. This CDR3 region has 15 residues. The J segment lost 0 bases and the V segment lost 11 bases, leaving 9 bases of the junction unmatched. CDR3 region: CAARSGSNSYNEQFF. CDR3 DNA: TGTGCCGCCAGAAGCGGGAGTAACTCCTACAATGAGCAGTTCTTC.

This clone was seen a single time. V is TRBV7-2 and J is TRBJ2-1; 9 bases are shared with TRBD2. V dropped 5 bases and J dropped 8; count of bases not matched to a gene: 10. Germline-derived CDR1 and CDR2 are SGHTA and FQGNSA. The CDR3 is 15 amino acids. This chain's CDR3 is CASSRSSGSDYEQFF. The CDR3 DNA reads as TGTGCCAGCAGCCGTAGTAGCGGGAGTGACTATGAGCAGTTCTTC.

The chain recombines TRBV11-3 with TRBJ2-5; the D gene is possibly TRBD1 (6 bases). The CDR3 spans 15 residues. V gave up 0 bases and J gave up 11 bases, with 19 bases separating them. Germline V gives CDR1 SGHNT, CDR2 YENEEA. The DNA for the CDR3 is TGTGCCAGCAGCTTAGATCTGGGTGGGGGCGAGGAGCAGTACTTC. It codes for CASSLDLGGGEEQYF.